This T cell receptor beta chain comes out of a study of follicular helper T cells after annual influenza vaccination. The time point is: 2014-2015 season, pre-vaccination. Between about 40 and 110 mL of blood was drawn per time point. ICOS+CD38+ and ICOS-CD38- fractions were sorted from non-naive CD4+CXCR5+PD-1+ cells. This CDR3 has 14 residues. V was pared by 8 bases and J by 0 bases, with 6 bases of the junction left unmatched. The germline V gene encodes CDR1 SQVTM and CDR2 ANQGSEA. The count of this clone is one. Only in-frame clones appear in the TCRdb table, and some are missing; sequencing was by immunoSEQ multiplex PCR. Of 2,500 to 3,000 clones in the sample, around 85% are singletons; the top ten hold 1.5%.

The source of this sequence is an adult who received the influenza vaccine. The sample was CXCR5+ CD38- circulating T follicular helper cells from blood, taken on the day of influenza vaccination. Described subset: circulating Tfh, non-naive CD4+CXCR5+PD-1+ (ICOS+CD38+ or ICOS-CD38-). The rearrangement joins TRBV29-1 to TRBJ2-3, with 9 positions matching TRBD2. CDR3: CSIRSGGSTDTQYF. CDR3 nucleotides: TGCAGCATACGTAGCGGGGGAAGCACAGATACGCAGTATTTT.